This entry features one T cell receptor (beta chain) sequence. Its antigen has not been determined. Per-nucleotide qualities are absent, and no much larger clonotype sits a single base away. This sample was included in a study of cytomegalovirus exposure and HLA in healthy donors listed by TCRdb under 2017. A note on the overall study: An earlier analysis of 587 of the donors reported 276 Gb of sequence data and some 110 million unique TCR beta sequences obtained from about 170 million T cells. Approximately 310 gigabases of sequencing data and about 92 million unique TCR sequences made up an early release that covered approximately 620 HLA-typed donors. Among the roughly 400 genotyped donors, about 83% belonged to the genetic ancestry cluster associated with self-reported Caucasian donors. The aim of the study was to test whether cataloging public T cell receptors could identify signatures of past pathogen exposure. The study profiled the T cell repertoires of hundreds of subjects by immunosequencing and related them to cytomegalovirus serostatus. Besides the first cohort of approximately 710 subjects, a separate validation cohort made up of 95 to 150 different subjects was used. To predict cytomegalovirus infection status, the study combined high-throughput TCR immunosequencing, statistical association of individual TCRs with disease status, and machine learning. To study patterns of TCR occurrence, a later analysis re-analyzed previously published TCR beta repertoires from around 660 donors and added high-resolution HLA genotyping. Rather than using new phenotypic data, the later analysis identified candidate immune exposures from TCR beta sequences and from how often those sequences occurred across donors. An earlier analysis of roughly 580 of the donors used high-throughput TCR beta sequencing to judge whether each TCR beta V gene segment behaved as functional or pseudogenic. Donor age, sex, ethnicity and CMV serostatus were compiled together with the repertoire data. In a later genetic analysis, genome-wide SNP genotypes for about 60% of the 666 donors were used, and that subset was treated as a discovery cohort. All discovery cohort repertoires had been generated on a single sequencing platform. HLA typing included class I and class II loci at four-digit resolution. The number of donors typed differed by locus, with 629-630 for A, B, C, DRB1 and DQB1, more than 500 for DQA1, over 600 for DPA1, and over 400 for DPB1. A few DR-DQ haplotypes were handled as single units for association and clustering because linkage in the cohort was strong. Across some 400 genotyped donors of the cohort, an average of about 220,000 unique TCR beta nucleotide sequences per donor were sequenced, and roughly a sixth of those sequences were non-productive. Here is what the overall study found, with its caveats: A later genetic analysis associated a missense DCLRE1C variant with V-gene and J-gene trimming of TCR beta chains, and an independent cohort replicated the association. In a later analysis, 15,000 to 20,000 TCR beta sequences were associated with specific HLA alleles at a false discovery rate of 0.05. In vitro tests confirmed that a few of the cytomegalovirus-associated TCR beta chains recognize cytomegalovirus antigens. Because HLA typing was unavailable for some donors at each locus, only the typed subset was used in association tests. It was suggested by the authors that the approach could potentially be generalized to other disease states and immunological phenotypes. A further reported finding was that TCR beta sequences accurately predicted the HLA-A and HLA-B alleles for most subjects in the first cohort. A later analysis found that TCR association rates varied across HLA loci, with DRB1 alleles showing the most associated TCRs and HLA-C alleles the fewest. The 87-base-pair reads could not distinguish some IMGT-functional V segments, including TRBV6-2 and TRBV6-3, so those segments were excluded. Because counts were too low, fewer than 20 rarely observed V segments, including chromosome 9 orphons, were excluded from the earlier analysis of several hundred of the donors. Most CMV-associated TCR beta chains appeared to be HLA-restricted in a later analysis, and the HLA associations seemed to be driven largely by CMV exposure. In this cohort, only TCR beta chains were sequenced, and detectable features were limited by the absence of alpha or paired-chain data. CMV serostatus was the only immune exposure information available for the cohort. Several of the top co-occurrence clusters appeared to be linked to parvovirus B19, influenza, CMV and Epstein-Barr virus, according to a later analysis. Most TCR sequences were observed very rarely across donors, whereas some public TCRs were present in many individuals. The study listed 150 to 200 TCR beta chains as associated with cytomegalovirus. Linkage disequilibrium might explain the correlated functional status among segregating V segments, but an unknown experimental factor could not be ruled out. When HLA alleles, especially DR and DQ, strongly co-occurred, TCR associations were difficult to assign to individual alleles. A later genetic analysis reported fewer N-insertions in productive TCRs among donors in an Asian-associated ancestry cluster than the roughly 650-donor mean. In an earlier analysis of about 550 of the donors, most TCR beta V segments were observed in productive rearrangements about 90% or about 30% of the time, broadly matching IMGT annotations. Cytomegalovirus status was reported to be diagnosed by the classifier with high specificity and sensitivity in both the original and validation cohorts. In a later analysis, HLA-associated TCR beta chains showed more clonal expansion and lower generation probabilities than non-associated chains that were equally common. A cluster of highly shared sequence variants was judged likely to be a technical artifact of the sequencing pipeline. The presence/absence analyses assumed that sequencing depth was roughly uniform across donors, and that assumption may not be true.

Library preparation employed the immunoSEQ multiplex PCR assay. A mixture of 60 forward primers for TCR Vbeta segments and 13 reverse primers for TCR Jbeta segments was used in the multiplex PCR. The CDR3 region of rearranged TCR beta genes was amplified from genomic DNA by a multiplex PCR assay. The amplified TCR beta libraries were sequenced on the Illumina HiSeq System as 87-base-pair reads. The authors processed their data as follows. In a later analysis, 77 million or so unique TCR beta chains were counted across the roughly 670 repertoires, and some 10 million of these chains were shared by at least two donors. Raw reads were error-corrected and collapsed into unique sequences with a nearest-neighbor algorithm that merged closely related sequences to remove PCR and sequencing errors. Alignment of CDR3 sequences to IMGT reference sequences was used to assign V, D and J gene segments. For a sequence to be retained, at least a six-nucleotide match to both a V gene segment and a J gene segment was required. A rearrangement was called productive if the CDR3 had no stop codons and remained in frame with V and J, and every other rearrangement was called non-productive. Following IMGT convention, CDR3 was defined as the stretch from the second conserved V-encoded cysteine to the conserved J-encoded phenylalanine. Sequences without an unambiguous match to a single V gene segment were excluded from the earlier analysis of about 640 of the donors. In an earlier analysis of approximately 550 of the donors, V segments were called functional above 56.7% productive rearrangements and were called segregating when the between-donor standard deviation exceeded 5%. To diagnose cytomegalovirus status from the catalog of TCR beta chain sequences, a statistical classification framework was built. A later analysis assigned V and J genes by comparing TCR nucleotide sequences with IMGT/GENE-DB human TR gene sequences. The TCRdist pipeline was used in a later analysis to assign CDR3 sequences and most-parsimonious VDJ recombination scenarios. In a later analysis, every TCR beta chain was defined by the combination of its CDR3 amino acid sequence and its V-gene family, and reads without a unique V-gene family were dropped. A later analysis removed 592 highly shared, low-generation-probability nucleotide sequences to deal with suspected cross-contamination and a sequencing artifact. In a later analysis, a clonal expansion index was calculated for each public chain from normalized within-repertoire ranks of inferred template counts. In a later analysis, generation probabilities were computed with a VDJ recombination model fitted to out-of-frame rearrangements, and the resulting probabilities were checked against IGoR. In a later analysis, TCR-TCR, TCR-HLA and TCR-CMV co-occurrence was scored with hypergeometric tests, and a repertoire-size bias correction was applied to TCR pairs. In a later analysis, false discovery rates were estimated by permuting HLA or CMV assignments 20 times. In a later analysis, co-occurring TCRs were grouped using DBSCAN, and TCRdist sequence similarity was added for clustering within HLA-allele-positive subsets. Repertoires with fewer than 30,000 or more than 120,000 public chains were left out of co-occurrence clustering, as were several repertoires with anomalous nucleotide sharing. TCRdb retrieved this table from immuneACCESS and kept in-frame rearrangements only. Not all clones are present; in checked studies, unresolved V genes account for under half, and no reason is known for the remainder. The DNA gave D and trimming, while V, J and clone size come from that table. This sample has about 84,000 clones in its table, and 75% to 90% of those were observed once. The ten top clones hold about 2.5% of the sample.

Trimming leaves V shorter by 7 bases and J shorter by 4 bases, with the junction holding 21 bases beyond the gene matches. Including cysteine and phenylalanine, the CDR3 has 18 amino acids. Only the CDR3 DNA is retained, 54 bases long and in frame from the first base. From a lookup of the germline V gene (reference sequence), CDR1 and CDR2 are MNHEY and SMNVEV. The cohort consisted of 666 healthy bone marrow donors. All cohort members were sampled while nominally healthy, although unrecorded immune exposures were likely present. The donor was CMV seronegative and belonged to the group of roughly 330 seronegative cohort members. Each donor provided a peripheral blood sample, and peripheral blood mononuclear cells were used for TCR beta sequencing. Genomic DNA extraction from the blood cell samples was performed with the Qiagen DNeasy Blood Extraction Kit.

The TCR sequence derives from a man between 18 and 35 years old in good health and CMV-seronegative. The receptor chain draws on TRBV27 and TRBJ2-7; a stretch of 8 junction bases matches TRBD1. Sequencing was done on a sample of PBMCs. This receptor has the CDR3 CASTPSGTGYYPSYEQYF. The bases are TGTGCCAGCACTCCATCCGGGACAGGATATTATCCCTCATACGAGCAGTACTTC.